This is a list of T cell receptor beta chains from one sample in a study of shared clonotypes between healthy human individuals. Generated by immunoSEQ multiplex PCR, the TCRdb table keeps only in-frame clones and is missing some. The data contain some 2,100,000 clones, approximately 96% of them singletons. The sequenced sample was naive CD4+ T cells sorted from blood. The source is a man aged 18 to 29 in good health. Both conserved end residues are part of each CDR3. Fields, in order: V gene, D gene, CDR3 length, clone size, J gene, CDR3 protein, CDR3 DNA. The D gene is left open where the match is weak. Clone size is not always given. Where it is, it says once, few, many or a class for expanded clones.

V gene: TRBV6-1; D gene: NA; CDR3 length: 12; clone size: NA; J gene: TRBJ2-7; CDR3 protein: CASSGRLYEQYF; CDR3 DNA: TGTGCCAGCAGTGGCAGGTTATACGAGCAGTACTTC
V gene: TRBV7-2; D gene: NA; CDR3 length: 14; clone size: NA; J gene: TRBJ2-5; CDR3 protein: CASSLGPAQETQYF; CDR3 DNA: TGTGCCAGCAGCCTAGGGCCGGCCCAAGAGACCCAGTACTTC
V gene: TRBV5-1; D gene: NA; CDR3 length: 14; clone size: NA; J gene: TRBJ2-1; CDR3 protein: CASSLRTSYNEQFF; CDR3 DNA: TGCGCCAGCAGCTTACGCACCTCCTACAATGAGCAGTTCTTC
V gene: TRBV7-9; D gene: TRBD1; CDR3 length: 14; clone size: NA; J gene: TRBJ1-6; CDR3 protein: CASSDRQGHSPLHF; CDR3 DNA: TGTGCCAGCAGCGACCGACAGGGTCATTCACCCCTCCACTTT
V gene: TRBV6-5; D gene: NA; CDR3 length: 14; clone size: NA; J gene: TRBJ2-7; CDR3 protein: CASSYDTRSYEQYF; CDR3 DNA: TGTGCCAGCAGTTACGATACACGCTCCTACGAGCAGTACTTC
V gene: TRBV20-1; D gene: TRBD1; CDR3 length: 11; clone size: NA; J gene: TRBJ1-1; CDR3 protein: CRQGKGTEAFF; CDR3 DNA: TGCAGACAGGGGAAAGGCACTGAAGCTTTCTTT
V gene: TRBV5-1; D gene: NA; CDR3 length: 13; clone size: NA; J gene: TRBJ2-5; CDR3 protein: CASKIGVQETQYF; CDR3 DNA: TGCGCCAGCAAAATAGGGGTTCAAGAGACCCAGTACTTC
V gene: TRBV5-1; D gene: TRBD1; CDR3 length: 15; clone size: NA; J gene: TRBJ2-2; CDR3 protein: CASSPGTGNTGELFF; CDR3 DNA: TGCGCCAGCAGCCCCGGGACAGGGAACACCGGGGAGCTGTTTTTT
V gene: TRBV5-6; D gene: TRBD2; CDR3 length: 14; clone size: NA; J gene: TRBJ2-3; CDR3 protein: CASSLGTSGLSQYF; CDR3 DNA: TGTGCCAGCAGCCTCGGGACTAGCGGCTTATCGCAGTATTTT
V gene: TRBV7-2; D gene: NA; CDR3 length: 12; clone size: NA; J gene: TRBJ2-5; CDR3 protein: CASSFIGETQYF; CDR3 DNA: TGTGCCAGCAGCTTCATCGGGGAGACCCAGTACTTC
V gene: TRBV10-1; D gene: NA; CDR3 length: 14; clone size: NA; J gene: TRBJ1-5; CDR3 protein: CASSESRVDQPQHF; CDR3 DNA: TGCGCCAGCAGTGAGTCCCGGGTTGATCAGCCCCAGCATTTT
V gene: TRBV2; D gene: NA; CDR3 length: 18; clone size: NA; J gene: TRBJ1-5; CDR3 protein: CASSELNMREGFGQPQHF; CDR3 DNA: TGTGCCAGCAGTGAATTAAATATGCGTGAGGGGTTCGGGCAGCCCCAGCATTTT
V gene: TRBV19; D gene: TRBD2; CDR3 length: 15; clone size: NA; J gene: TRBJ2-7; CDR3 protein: CASSKTSGRGNEQYF; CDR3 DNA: TGTGCCAGTAGTAAGACTAGCGGGAGAGGGAACGAGCAGTACTTC
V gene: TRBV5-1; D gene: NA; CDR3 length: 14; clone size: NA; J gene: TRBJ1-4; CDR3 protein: CASSLTGRNEKLFF; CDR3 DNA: TGCGCCAGCAGCTTGACAGGGCGAAATGAAAAACTGTTTTTT
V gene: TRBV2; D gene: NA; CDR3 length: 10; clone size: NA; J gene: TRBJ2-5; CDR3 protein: CASSYETQYF; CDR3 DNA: TGTGCCAGCAGTTATGAGACCCAGTACTTC
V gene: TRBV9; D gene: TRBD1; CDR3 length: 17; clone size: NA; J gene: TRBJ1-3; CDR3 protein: CASSVGQGPSSGNTIYF; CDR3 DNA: TGTGCCAGCAGCGTAGGACAGGGGCCCAGCTCTGGAAACACCATATATTTT
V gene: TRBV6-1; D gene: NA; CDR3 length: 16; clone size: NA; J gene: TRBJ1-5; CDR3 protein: CASSEFGEMGNQPQHF; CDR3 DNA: TGTGCCAGCAGTGAATTTGGGGAAATGGGCAATCAGCCCCAGCATTTT
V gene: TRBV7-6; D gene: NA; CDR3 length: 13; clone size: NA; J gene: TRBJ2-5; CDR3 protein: CASSRDGQETQYF; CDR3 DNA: TGTGCCAGCAGCCGGGACGGCCAAGAGACCCAGTACTTC
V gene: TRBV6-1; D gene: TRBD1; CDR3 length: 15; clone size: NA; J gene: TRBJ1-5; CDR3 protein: CASSLGTGSNQPQHF; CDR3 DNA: TGTGCCAGCAGTCTCGGGACAGGCAGCAATCAGCCCCAGCATTTT
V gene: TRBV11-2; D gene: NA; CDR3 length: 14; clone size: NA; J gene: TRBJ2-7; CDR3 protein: CASSRLRDHYEQYF; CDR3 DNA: TGTGCCAGCAGCCGACTTCGGGACCACTACGAGCAGTACTTC
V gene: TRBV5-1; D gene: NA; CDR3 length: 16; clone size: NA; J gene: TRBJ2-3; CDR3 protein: CASSLALDGGTDTQYF; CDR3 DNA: TGCGCCAGCAGCTTGGCCCTAGATGGTGGCACAGATACGCAGTATTTT
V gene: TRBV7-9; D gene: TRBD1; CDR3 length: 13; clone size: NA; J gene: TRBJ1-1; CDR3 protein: CASRQGLNTEAFF; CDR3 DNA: TGTGCCAGCAGACAGGGGTTGAACACTGAAGCTTTCTTT
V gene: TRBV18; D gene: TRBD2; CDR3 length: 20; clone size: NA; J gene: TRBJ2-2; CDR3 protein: CASSPGAERGIQRHTGELFF; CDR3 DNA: TGTGCCAGCTCGCCGGGGGCCGAGCGGGGGATCCAAAGGCACACCGGGGAGCTGTTTTTT
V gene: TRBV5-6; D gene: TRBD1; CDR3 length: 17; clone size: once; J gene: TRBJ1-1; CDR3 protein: CASSTPGQGASNTEAFF; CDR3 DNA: TGTGCCAGCAGCACTCCGGGACAGGGGGCCTCGAACACTGAAGCTTTCTTT
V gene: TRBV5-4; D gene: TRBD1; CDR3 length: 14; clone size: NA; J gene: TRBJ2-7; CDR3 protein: CASSAWDRAYEQYF; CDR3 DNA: TGTGCCAGCAGCGCTTGGGACAGGGCGTACGAGCAGTACTTC
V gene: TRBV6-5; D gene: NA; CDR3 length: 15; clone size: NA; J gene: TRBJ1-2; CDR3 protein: CASRIDQGQWNGYTF; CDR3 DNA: TGTGCCAGCAGAATAGACCAGGGGCAGTGGAATGGCTACACCTTC
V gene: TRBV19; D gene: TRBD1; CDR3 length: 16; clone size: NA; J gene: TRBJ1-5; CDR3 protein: CASSTSTGSSNQPQHF; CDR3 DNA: TGTGCCAGTAGTACCTCGACAGGGTCTAGCAATCAGCCCCAGCATTTT
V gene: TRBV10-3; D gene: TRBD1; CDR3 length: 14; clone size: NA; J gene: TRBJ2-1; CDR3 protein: CAISTGQGYNEQFF; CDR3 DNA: TGTGCCATCAGCACGGGACAGGGCTACAATGAGCAGTTCTTC
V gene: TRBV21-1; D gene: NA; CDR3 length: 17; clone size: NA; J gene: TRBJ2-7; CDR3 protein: CASTPTGANPLSYEQYF; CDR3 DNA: TGTGCCAGCACCCCGACAGGGGCAAACCCCCTCTCCTACGAGCAGTACTTC
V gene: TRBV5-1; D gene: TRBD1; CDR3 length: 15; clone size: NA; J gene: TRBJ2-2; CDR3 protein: CASSPGTGGSGELFF; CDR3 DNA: TGCGCCAGCAGTCCCGGGACAGGTGGATCCGGGGAGCTGTTTTTT
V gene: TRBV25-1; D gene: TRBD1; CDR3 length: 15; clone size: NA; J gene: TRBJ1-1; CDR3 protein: CASSEAGGMNTEAFF; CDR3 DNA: TGTGCCAGCAGTGAGGCAGGGGGAATGAACACTGAAGCTTTCTTT
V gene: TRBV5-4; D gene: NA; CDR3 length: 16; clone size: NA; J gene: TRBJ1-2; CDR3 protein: CASSLARTAANYGYTF; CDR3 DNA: TGTGCCAGCAGCCTAGCGAGGACAGCCGCTAACTATGGCTACACCTTC